Listed below are T cell receptor beta chains from one sample, sequenced in a study of T cell clones after liver transplantation. The data were produced by immunoSEQ multiplex PCR, yet TCRdb's version contains in-frame clones alone and is incomplete. The sample holds 68,000 or so clones; 75% to 90% are singletons and the top ten take about 0.6%. The source material was CD4+ T cells from blood, sampled before liver transplant. These receptors were collected from a human donor who received a liver transplant. CDR3s include the opening cysteine and the closing phenylalanine or tryptophan. The D gene is left open where the match is weak. Clone size, where shown, is once, few, many, or a class for clones that have expanded.

TRBJ2-6,TRBV18,-,-,TGTGCCAGCTCATTTGCTTCTGGGGCCAACGTCCTGACTTTC,CASSFASGANVLTF
TRBJ1-1,TRBV5-1,-,-,TGCGCCAGCAGCCCGGACCGCGGGTTTTCTGAAGCTTTCTTT,CASSPDRGFSEAFF
TRBJ2-7,TRBV5-4,-,TRBD2,TGTGCCAGCAGCTTGGGAGCGGGAGGGTCCTACGAGCAGTACTTC,CASSLGAGGSYEQYF
TRBJ1-5,TRBV2,-,-,TGTGCCAGCAAGATTAGGGGGAGAGGCAATCAGCCCCAGCATTTT,CASKIRGRGNQPQHF
TRBJ1-3,TRBV28,-,-,TGTGCCAGCAGGGGGACCTCTGGAAACACCATATATTTT,CASRGTSGNTIYF
TRBJ1-1,TRBV5-1,-,-,TGCGCCAGCACCCTTGGGGGGGCACAGAACACTGAAGCTTTCTTT,CASTLGGAQNTEAFF
TRBJ2-5,TRBV4-1,-,-,TGCGCCAGCAGCCAAGCGCCCGCGCCCCAGTACTTC,CASSQAPAPQYF
TRBJ2-1,TRBV7-3,-,TRBD2,TGTGCCAGCAGCTTAAAAGCGGGAGTAGTCTGGGGTGAGCAGTTCTTC,CASSLKAGVVWGEQFF
TRBJ1-5,TRBV28,-,-,TGTGCCAGCAGTTCATCCTCTTGGAATAGCAATCAGCCCCAGCATTTT,CASSSSSWNSNQPQHF
TRBJ1-2,TRBV27,-,-,TGTGCCAGCAGTAGGACTGATAACTATGGCTACACCTTC,CASSRTDNYGYTF
TRBJ1-2,TRBV29-1,once,-,TGCAGCGTTGAAGATCGACATGGCGGAACCTATGGCTACACCTTC,CSVEDRHGGTYGYTF
TRBJ2-5,TRBV5-6,-,-,TGTGCCAGCAGCTCCTACGCTGCCATCTGGGGGGAGACCCAGTACTTC,CASSSYAAIWGETQYF
TRBJ2-5,TRBV18,once,TRBD2,TGTGCCAGCTCACCAGGACTAGCGGGAGGTCGGGAGACCCAGTACTTC,CASSPGLAGGRETQYF
TRBJ1-5,TRBV10-2,few,-,TGCGCCAGCAGTCGACAGACTAGCAATCAGCCCCAGCATTTT,CASSRQTSNQPQHF
TRBJ2-3,TRBV5-1,few,TRBD2,TGCGCCAGCAGTCTTGGCTTACTAGCGGGAGGGGCGGATACGCAGTATTTT,CASSLGLLAGGADTQYF
TRBJ2-1,TRBV4-3,-,-,TGCGCCAGCAGCCTTCGACCGGGACTGAACAATGAGCAGTTCTTC,CASSLRPGLNNEQFF
TRBJ2-1,TRBV5-1,-,TRBD2,TGCGCCAGCTGGGAGGGCCGCTCCTACAATGAGCAGTTCTTC,CASWEGRSYNEQFF
TRBJ2-5,TRBV10-3,once,-,TGTGCCATCAGGGACCCCGGGAGCCAAGAGACCCAGTACTTC,CAIRDPGSQETQYF
TRBJ1-2,TRBV7-3,-,TRBD1,TGTGCCAGCAGCTCGACAGGGGGCAGTAACTATGGCTACACCTTC,CASSSTGGSNYGYTF
TRBJ2-1,TRBV5-1,-,-,TGCGCCAGCAGCTTGGAGGCGGGACTCTACAATGAGCAGTTCTTC,CASSLEAGLYNEQFF
TRBJ1-2,TRBV4-1,once,TRBD1,TGCGCCAGCAGCCCGGCGGGACAGGGGATCTATGGCTACACCTTC,CASSPAGQGIYGYTF
TRBJ2-7,TRBV10-3,-,TRBD1,TGTGCCTCAAACCCACCCACAGGGGACGTAAGCTCCTACGAGCAGTACTTC,CASNPPTGDVSSYEQYF
TRBJ2-2,TRBV2,-,-,TGTGCCAGCAGAGGACAGACAGGGGAGCTGTTTTTT,CASRGQTGELFF
TRBJ2-3,TRBV7-3,-,-,TGTGCCAGCAGCTTAAATCCGGGCACAGATACGCAGTATTTT,CASSLNPGTDTQYF
TRBJ2-2,TRBV7-8,-,-,TGTGCCGATGCACCGACAGTGAACACCGGGGAGCTGTTTTTT,CADAPTVNTGELFF
TRBJ2-2,TRBV6-5,-,TRBD1,TGTGCCAGCAGTTTTGACAGGGGCACCGGGGAGCTGTTTTTT,CASSFDRGTGELFF
TRBJ2-2,TRBV18,once,TRBD1,TGTGCCAGCTCATCTTTAAACAGGGGCGTCGGAACCGGGGAGCTGTTTTTT,CASSSLNRGVGTGELFF
TRBJ1-4,TRBV7-2,-,TRBD1,TGTGCCAGCAGCTTAGCCGGGACAGAGGAAAAACTGTTTTTT,CASSLAGTEEKLFF
TRBJ1-2,TRBV6-1,-,-,TGTGCCAGCAGTGCTGGATCCGGCGGGGGCTACACCTTC,CASSAGSGGGYTF